The source of this T cell receptor (beta chain) is a study of cytomegalovirus exposure and HLA in healthy donors. Study-wide results and caveats: Published work reported that the classifier diagnosed cytomegalovirus status with high specificity and sensitivity. Among TCR sequences, most were rare, though some public TCRs appeared in many donors. An analysis that came later showed most CMV-associated TCR beta chains appearing HLA-restricted. A later analysis linked a missense variant in DCLRE1C to the trimming of TCR beta V and J genes.

Trimming shortened V by 0 bases and J by 6 bases, and 19 bases separated the two germline ends. This CDR3 spans 18 amino acids. Germline values: CDR1 SGHRS, CDR2 YFSETQ. This PCR relied on a set of 60 Vbeta primers and 13 Jbeta primers. Assay: immunoSEQ multiplex PCR; the TCRdb copy retains only in-frame clones and omits some. This table has 80,000 or so clones, 70% to 80% appearing once. This clone was observed once. The antigen remains undetermined. The sample carries other DNA sequences with the same CDR3. What was sequenced was PBMCs. The rearrangement uses TRBV5-1 and TRBJ1-6; D is undetermined. The TCR originated in a man aged 40-55 years in good health and CMV-seronegative. The CDR3 reads CASSLGPTGSGSNSPLHF. The DNA for the CDR3 is TGCGCCAGCAGCTTGGGGCCTACGGGGTCCGGATCTAATTCACCCCTCCACTTT. Looking up the rest from reference TRBV5-1 and TRBJ1-6 gives the full variable domain: KAGVTQTPRYLIKTRGQQVTLSCSPISGHRSVSWYQQTPGQGLQFLFEYFSETQRNKGNFPGRFSGRQFSNSRSEMNVSTLELGDSALYLCASSLGPTGSGSNSPLHFGNGTRLTVT.